The 30 T cell receptor beta chains in this list originate from one sample, sequenced in a study of CD8 T cells in ankylosing spondylitis. TCRdb passed the 5' RACE reads through MiXCR, listing each CDR3 protein once. The data show about 400,000 distinct CDR3 sequences, about 20% seen once. Their antigens are not known. Study-wide points: Blood from ankylosing spondylitis patients appeared to carry a characteristic roughly 8-variant TCR beta motif.

Sequencing input: blood, either unsorted or a sorted T cell fraction (not recorded which). The receptors shown here come from a male donor with ankylosing spondylitis.

The table lists this clonotype with many counts. The J gene is TRBJ2-5, the V gene TRBV12-3 or TRBV12-4; the D call may be TRBD1 or TRBD2 (5 bases each). The CDR3 consists of 14 residues. V was clipped by 5 bases and J by 4 bases, with 14 bases between them. The CDR3 sequence: CASSPLRGGETQYF. The CDR3 nucleotides read TGTGCCAGCAGTCCACTGAGGGGCGGAGAGACCCAGTACTTC.

The genes are TRBV5-1 and TRBJ2-3, with no clear D. Germline V gene sequence: CDR1 SGHRS, CDR2 YFSETQ. Trimming removed 6 bases at V and 0 bases at J, with 11 bases between. This CDR3 is built from 14 residues. CDR3 residues: CASKSGLSTDTQYF. The CDR3 region has the DNA TGCGCCAGCAAGTCCGGTCTCAGCACAGATACGCAGTATTTT.

J is TRBJ2-3 and V is TRBV4-3; no reliable D call. Per the germline V gene, CDR1 is LGHNA and CDR2 is YSLEER. This CDR3 has 13 residues. Trimming removed 0 bases from V and 8 bases from J, with 9 bases in between. The CDR3 sequence: CASSQDRDSTQYF. As DNA, the CDR3 is TGCGCCAGCAGCCAAGATCGCGACTCTACGCAGTATTTT.

The chain couples TRBV12-5 to TRBJ2-1; TRBD2 might be the D (6 bases). Between the trimmed V and J ends, which lost 6 bases and 0 bases, there was a span of 15 bases. Germline assignment: CDR1 LGHNT and CDR2 FRNRAP. CDR3 size: 16 residues. The CDR3, as DNA: TGTGCTAGTGGACTCAGGGCGGGAAACTCCTACAATGAGCAGTTCTTC. Protein sequence: CASGLRAGNSYNEQFF.

This clonotype has just one count. V gene TRBV27 combines with J gene TRBJ2-3; either TRBD1 or TRBD2 may fit D (5 bases each). The germline gives CDR1 MNHEY, CDR2 SMNVEV (reference sequence). The CDR3 consists of 19 residues. V lost 2 bases to trimming and J lost 0 bases, with 21 bases between them. Written as DNA, the CDR3 is TGTGCCAGCAGTTTACAGGTCCTCGGGGCTTCCGCAAGCACAGATACGCAGTATTTT. It encodes CASSLQVLGASASTDTQYF.

This clonotype was counted only a few times. The chain links TRBV7-2 to TRBJ2-2, with D tentatively TRBD1 (5 bases). V shed 8 bases and J shed 9 bases, with 19 bases lying between them. Per the germline V gene, CDR1 is SGHTA and CDR2 is FQGNSA. The CDR3 sequence is 14 residues long. For the CDR3, the DNA is TGTGCCAGCGGGCTCGGTGGGGCGCCCAGGGAGCTGTTTTTT. Its protein product is CASGLGGAPRELFF.

The V and J genes are TRBV3-1 and TRBJ2-1, with 9 bases lining up with TRBD2. CDR1 is LGHDT and CDR2 is YNNKEL in the germline V gene (reference sequence). V gave up 6 bases and J gave up 4 bases; unmatched junction bases: 1. The CDR3 extends over 13 amino acids. CDR3 amino acids: CASRTSGYNEQFF. CDR3 nucleotide sequence: TGTGCCAGCAGGACTAGCGGATACAATGAGCAGTTCTTC.

The chain is built from TRBV6-1 and TRBJ2-1, with D possibly being TRBD2 (5 bases). Germline V gene data show CDR1 as MNHNS and CDR2 as SASEGT. This CDR3 has 14 amino acids. The germline V and J ends were trimmed by 8 bases and 0 bases, with 11 bases remaining between them. The DNA for the CDR3 is TGTGCCAGCCTAAGCGGAAGCTCCTACAATGAGCAGTTCTTC. Its protein is CASLSGSSYNEQFF.

There are a few counts of this clonotype. The V call is TRBV7-9, the J call TRBJ1-1; no reliable D call. The CDR3 consists of 16 residues. Germline CDR1 SEHNR, CDR2 FQNEAQ (reference sequence). With 5 bases removed from V and 1 base from J, the gap between germline ends came to 17 bases. The CDR3 coding sequence is TGTGCCAGCAGCCCCCTAGTTGGAGGAGGGAACACTGAAGCTTTCTTT. Protein: CASSPLVGGGNTEAFF.

The chain couples TRBV12-3 or TRBV12-4 to TRBJ2-1, with 9 bases lining up with TRBD2. This CDR3 contains 14 residues. J was trimmed by 3 bases and V by 7 bases; bases with no gene match: 4. DNA for the CDR3: TGTGCCAGCATAAGGACTAGCGTCTACAATGAGCAGTTCTTC. The encoded protein is CASIRTSVYNEQFF.

In its sample, this clonotype was seen a few times. The CDR3: CASSPLSGVGNEKLFF. CDR3 nucleotide sequence: TGTGCCAGCAGTCCCCTATCAGGGGTTGGTAATGAAAAACTGTTTTTT. The J gene is TRBJ1-4, the V gene TRBV27; tentatively, D is TRBD1 (6 bases). The CDR3 is made up of 16 amino acids. Deletions cut 5 bases from V and 4 bases from J, with 17 bases between. Germline CDR1 MNHEY, CDR2 SMNVEV (reference sequence).

This clonotype has ten or more counts. The chain uses TRBV5-1 and TRBJ2-3; D remains ambiguous. The CDR3 runs to 14 residues. Germline-derived CDR1 and CDR2 are SGHRS and YFSETQ. Trimming removed 2 bases from V and 4 bases from J, with 11 bases in between. The CDR3, as DNA: TGCGCCAGCAGCTTTACCCCTAACGCAGATACGCAGTATTTT. It yields the protein CASSFTPNADTQYF. Variable domain in full (rest from reference TRBV5-1 and TRBJ2-3): KAGVTQTPRYLIKTRGQQVTLSCSPISGHRSVSWYQQTPGQGLQFLFEYFSETQRNKGNFPGRFSGRQFSNSRSEMNVSTLELGDSALYLCASSFTPNADTQYFGPGTRLTVL.

V and J are TRBV6-1 and TRBJ1-1; 8 nucleotides align to TRBD1. The CDR3 is 15 residues long. Germline V CDR1 and CDR2: MNHNS, SASEGT. Germline trimming cut 6 bases from V and 5 bases from J; bases unmatched to any gene: 11. CDR3 loop: CASRTGQGGSTEAFF. Written as DNA, the CDR3 is TGTGCCAGCAGGACCGGACAGGGTGGTTCTACTGAAGCTTTCTTT.

This chain links TRBV27 with TRBJ1-1; D is undetermined. CDR3 length: 13 residues. Germline CDR1 MNHEY, CDR2 SMNVEV (reference sequence). Between the trimmed V and J ends, which lost 5 bases and 1 base, there was a span of 8 bases. CDR3 sequence: CASSGWGNTEAFF. The CDR3 DNA follows: TGTGCCAGCAGTGGATGGGGGAACACTGAAGCTTTCTTT.

CDR3 loop: CASSKIRQSNEKLFF. The CDR3 DNA reads as TGTGCCAGCAGCAAAATTCGGCAGAGTAATGAAAAACTGTTTTTT. The gene calls are TRBV6-1 and TRBJ1-4; no firm D call. Germline V CDR1 and CDR2: MNHNS, SASEGT. V was cut by 6 bases and J by 4 bases, with 15 bases left in between. The CDR3 totals 15 residues.

In its sample, this clonotype was seen once. The chain has TRBV10-3 and TRBJ1-1; 7 positions match TRBD1. CDR1 is ENHRY, CDR2 SYGVKD, per germline. This CDR3 comprises 16 residues. V was clipped by 6 bases and J by 1 base; unmatched bases: 11. This chain's CDR3 is CAISPQQGTGNTEAFF. In DNA form, the CDR3 reads TGTGCCATCAGCCCCCAACAGGGGACGGGGAACACTGAAGCTTTCTTT.

This clonotype came up a few times. J is TRBJ2-1 and V is TRBV9; 7 nucleotides agree with TRBD2. J was trimmed by 2 bases and V by 0 bases; bases with no gene match: 5. The CDR3 contains 16 residues. Germline values: CDR1 SGDLS, CDR2 YYNGEE. The CDR3 is CASSVVPSGPYNEQFF. In DNA form, the CDR3 reads TGTGCCAGCAGCGTAGTGCCTAGCGGACCCTACAATGAGCAGTTCTTC.

V and J are TRBV5-5 and TRBJ1-2, with D uncertain. Germline lookup yields CDR1 SGHKS and CDR2 YYEKEE (reference sequence). V was trimmed by 0 bases and J by 2 bases, leaving 14 bases between them. CDR3 length equals 16 residues. The CDR3 nucleotides read TGTGCCAGCAGCTTGGCTGAGGCCGACGGGAACTATGGCTACACCTTC. It is translated as CASSLAEADGNYGYTF.

The V gene is TRBV12-3 or TRBV12-4, the J gene TRBJ2-2, with 9 bases matching TRBD2. This CDR3 contains 16 residues. The junction had 9 bases not matched to a gene; V was cut back by 5 bases and J by 5 bases. The DNA for the CDR3 is TGTGCCAGCAGTATTAGCGGGAGAGGCGGAACCGGGGAGCTGTTTTTT. Protein sequence: CASSISGRGGTGELFF.

This clonotype was counted between two and nine times. The V and J genes are TRBV7-8 and TRBJ2-7, with 7 bases aligning to TRBD1. The germline V gene has CDR1 SGHVS and CDR2 FQNEAQ. This CDR3 contains 15 residues. V shed 1 base and J 6 bases; nucleotides not matched to a gene: 9. The chain's CDR3 is CASSLGRDRLLEQYF. As DNA, the CDR3 is TGTGCCAGCAGCTTAGGTCGGGACAGATTGCTCGAGCAGTACTTC.

The V and J genes are TRBV7-3 and TRBJ2-2; 12 bases match TRBD2. Germline trimming cut 4 bases from V and 1 base from J; bases unmatched to any gene: 4. Germline CDR1 and CDR2: SGHTA and FQGTGA. This CDR3 is 17 amino acids long. CDR3 sequence (DNA): TGTGCCAGCAGCTCTACTAGCGGGAGGCAGAACACCGGGGAGCTGTTTTTT. Encoded protein: CASSSTSGRQNTGELFF.

This clonotype occurred a few times. A much more abundant neighbour one base away suggests this may be a read error. Since the CDR3 does not end with the conserved phenylalanine or tryptophan, this likely comes from a read error. The gene calls are TRBV9 and TRBJ2-7; TRBD2 matches at 7 bases. Germline V gene data show CDR1 as SGDLS and CDR2 as YYNGEE. The CDR3 runs to 14 residues. With V trimmed by 0 bases and J by 5 bases, 5 bases remained unmatched. The CDR3 bases are TGTGCCAGCAGCGTAGTGGGCGGGAGCGACGAGCAGTACTCC. Protein sequence: CASSVVGGSDEQYS.

A single count supports this clonotype. The genes are TRBV6-2 or TRBV6-3 and TRBJ2-1, with 8 bases fitting TRBD2. V lost 0 bases to trimming and J lost 7 bases; unmatched junction nucleotides: 8. This CDR3 has 16 amino acids. Per germline, CDR1 MNHEY and CDR2 SVGEGT. The CDR3 DNA reads as TGTGCCAGCAGTTACTCCAGAAGACTAGCGAATAATGAGCAGTTCTTC. Protein product: CASSYSRRLANNEQFF.

This rearrangement joins TRBV20-1 to TRBJ2-5, with 13 bases fitting TRBD2. The CDR3 sequence is 15 residues long. Germline CDR1 reads DFQATT; CDR2 reads SNEGSKA (reference sequence). With 6 bases clipped from V and 4 bases from J, the junction kept 8 bases outside the gene matches. The DNA of the CDR3 is TGCAGTGCAACTGGGACTAGCGGGATGGGAGAGACCCAGTACTTC. It encodes CSATGTSGMGETQYF.

This clonotype was seen more than once but under ten times. The chain uses TRBV20-1 and TRBJ2-7, with 10 positions matching TRBD2. The CDR3 has 14 amino acids. V lost 5 bases, J lost 1 base, and 5 bases stayed unmatched. From germline, CDR1 is DFQATT and CDR2 SNEGSKA (reference sequence). The CDR3 DNA follows: TGCAGTGCTCCCGGACTAGCGGTATCCTACGAGCAGTACTTC. Encoded protein: CSAPGLAVSYEQYF.

This clonotype was seen a handful of times. The chain couples TRBV6-5 to TRBJ2-7; 13 nucleotides agree with TRBD2. Germline-derived CDR1 and CDR2 are MNHEY and SVGAGI. The CDR3 totals 19 residues. V dropped 3 bases and J dropped 0; count of bases not matched to a gene: 11. The CDR3 loop reads CASSYFLGTSGTSSYEQYF. CDR3 in DNA: TGTGCCAGCAGTTATTTTCTCGGGACTAGCGGGACTTCCTCCTACGAGCAGTACTTC.

This clonotype occurred many times. The chain joins TRBV4-1 to TRBJ2-5; tentatively, D is TRBD2 (5 bases). Germline V gives CDR1 MGHRA, CDR2 YSYEKL. Trimming cost V 1 base and J 5 bases, with 11 bases left between them. CDR3 size: 14 residues. The CDR3 DNA reads TGCGCCAGCAGCCAAGGTTTCACGGGGGAGACCCAGTACTTC. This encodes CASSQGFTGETQYF.

The chain is built from TRBV29-1 and TRBJ1-2; TRBD1 matches at 11 bases. Germline-derived CDR1 and CDR2 are SQVTM and ANQGSEA. This CDR3 has 12 amino acids. V shed 5 bases and J 9 bases; nucleotides not matched to a gene: 5. The DNA for the CDR3 is TGCAGCGTTTCGGACAGGGGGCCTAGCTACACCTTC. Translating it yields CSVSDRGPSYTF.

This sequence joins TRBV5-1 and TRBJ2-2, with D maybe TRBD2 (5 bases). Per the germline V gene, CDR1 is SGHRS and CDR2 is YFSETQ. Trimming took off 4 bases at V and 1 base at J, with 11 bases between the two ends. This CDR3 region has 15 residues. Here the CDR3 reads CASSTRGRNTGELFF. CDR3 DNA: TGCGCCAGCAGCACCCGGGGTCGGAACACCGGGGAGCTGTTTTTT. Full variable domain (remainder filled in from reference TRBV5-1 and TRBJ2-2): KAGVTQTPRYLIKTRGQQVTLSCSPISGHRSVSWYQQTPGQGLQFLFEYFSETQRNKGNFPGRFSGRQFSNSRSEMNVSTLELGDSALYLCASSTRGRNTGELFFGEGSRLTVL.

The sample holds many counts of this clonotype. This rearrangement joins TRBV29-1 to TRBJ2-5, with 7 bases lining up with TRBD1. The CDR3 has 13 residues. Looked up from germline, CDR1 is SQVTM and CDR2 is ANQGSEA. CDR3 in DNA: TGCACCTATGATAAGGGGGCTCGAGAGACCCAGTACTTC. It is translated as CTYDKGARETQYF.